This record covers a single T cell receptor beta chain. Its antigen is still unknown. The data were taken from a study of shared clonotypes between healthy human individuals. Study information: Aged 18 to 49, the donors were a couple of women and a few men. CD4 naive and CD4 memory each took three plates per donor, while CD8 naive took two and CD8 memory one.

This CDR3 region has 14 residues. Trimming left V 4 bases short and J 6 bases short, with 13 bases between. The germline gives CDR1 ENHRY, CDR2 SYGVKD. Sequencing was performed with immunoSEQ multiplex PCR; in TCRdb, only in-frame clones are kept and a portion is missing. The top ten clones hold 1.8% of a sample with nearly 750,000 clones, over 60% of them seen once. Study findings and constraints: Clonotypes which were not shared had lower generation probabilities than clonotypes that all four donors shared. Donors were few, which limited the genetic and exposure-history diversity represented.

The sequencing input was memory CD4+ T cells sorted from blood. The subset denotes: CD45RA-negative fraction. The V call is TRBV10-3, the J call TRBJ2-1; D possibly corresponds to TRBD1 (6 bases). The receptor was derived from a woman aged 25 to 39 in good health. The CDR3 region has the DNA TGTGCCATCAGTGTTCAGGGGCCCTTCAATGAGCAGTTCTTC. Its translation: CAISVQGPFNEQFF.